These T cell receptor beta chains were read from a single sample in a study of vaccination and CD4 T cells after COVID-19. Each CDR3 protein gets one entry after TCRdb re-called the PCR reads with MiXCR. This table holds 15,000 to 20,000 distinct CDR3 sequences, roughly 53% found once. Their cognate antigens are unknown. What was sequenced was CD4+ T cells from blood, cultured in vitro. The origin of the receptors is a human donor who had recovered from COVID-19. Both conserved end residues are part of each CDR3. Each record gives: D gene, J gene, clone size, V gene, CDR3 DNA, CDR3 protein. The D gene is left open where the match is weak. Some rows mark clone size as missing; the rest say once, few, many or name a class of expanded clone.

D gene: TRBD1
J gene: TRBJ1-5
clone size: -
V gene: TRBV6-1
CDR3 DNA: TGTGCCAGCAGTCAGACAGGGGGCACCAATCAGCCCCAGCATTTT
CDR3 protein: CASSQTGGTNQPQHF

D gene: -
J gene: TRBJ1-1
clone size: few
V gene: TRBV7-2
CDR3 DNA: TGTGCCAGCAGCTTAGTCTCTGGGAACACTGAAGCTTTCTTT
CDR3 protein: CASSLVSGNTEAFF

D gene: TRBD1
J gene: TRBJ1-5
clone size: few
V gene: TRBV19
CDR3 DNA: TGTGCCAGTAGCAAAGGACAGGGAGATCAGCCCCAGCATTTT
CDR3 protein: CASSKGQGDQPQHF

D gene: -
J gene: TRBJ2-7
clone size: -
V gene: TRBV20-1
CDR3 DNA: TGCAGTGCTAGGAACATACAGGGGGGGTACGAGCAGTACTTC
CDR3 protein: CSARNIQGGYEQYF

D gene: -
J gene: TRBJ1-2
clone size: few
V gene: TRBV6-1
CDR3 DNA: TGTGCCAGCACCTCGGGGGACTATGGCTACACCTTC
CDR3 protein: CASTSGDYGYTF

D gene: -
J gene: TRBJ2-5
clone size: -
V gene: TRBV5-6
CDR3 DNA: TGTGCCAGCAGCTTGGTTGGGGGGCAGGAGACCCAGTACTTC
CDR3 protein: CASSLVGGQETQYF

D gene: -
J gene: TRBJ2-7
clone size: -
V gene: TRBV27
CDR3 DNA: TGTGCCAGCAGTCCGTCCGGGGAGTACGAGCAGTACTTC
CDR3 protein: CASSPSGEYEQYF

D gene: -
J gene: TRBJ1-2
clone size: -
V gene: TRBV18
CDR3 DNA: TGTGCCAGCTCTCGAGGGATAGCTAACTATGGCTACACCTTC
CDR3 protein: CASSRGIANYGYTF

D gene: TRBD1
J gene: TRBJ1-5
clone size: few
V gene: TRBV6-2/TRBV6-3
CDR3 DNA: TGTGCCAGCAGTAACGACAGGGATCTGCAGCCCCAGCATTTT
CDR3 protein: CASSNDRDLQPQHF

D gene: -
J gene: TRBJ2-3
clone size: -
V gene: TRBV19
CDR3 DNA: TGTGCCAGTCCCCCCCCCCAGGGTCGAGTCACAGATACGCAGTATTTT
CDR3 protein: CASPPPQGRVTDTQYF

D gene: TRBD1
J gene: TRBJ2-6
clone size: -
V gene: TRBV7-3
CDR3 DNA: TGTGCCAGCAGCTTAAGACAGGGGGGAGGTCCCGGGGCCAACGTCCTGACTTTC
CDR3 protein: CASSLRQGGGPGANVLTF

D gene: TRBD1
J gene: TRBJ1-1
clone size: -
V gene: TRBV20-1
CDR3 DNA: TGCAGTGCTCTGGCAGGGACAGGGACTGGAGCTTTCTTT
CDR3 protein: CSALAGTGTGAFF

D gene: -
J gene: TRBJ1-5
clone size: -
V gene: TRBV11-2
CDR3 DNA: TGTGCCAGCAGCTTAGACCCGGGATTAAATCAGCCCCAGCATTTT
CDR3 protein: CASSLDPGLNQPQHF

D gene: -
J gene: TRBJ2-3
clone size: few
V gene: TRBV6-2/TRBV6-3
CDR3 DNA: TGTGCCAGCAGTTACTCGATTCCTGGGGGTACGCAGTATTTT
CDR3 protein: CASSYSIPGGTQYF

D gene: -
J gene: TRBJ2-7
clone size: -
V gene: TRBV28
CDR3 DNA: TGTGCCAGCAGTACTACAGGGACCTACGAGCAGTACTTC
CDR3 protein: CASSTTGTYEQYF

D gene: TRBD2
J gene: TRBJ2-7
clone size: -
V gene: TRBV6-1
CDR3 DNA: TGTGCCAGCAGTCCGAGCGGGGGTGGCACAGGGCGCTCCTACGAGCAGTACTTC
CDR3 protein: CASSPSGGGTGRSYEQYF

D gene: TRBD1
J gene: TRBJ2-6
clone size: -
V gene: TRBV19
CDR3 DNA: TGTGCCAGTAGTATCAGGGGGCCTGGGGCCAACGTCCTGACTTTC
CDR3 protein: CASSIRGPGANVLTF

D gene: -
J gene: TRBJ1-1
clone size: -
V gene: TRBV7-2
CDR3 DNA: TGTGCCAGCAGCTTTGTTAGGGGAGGGGGTGACACTGAAGCTTTCTTT
CDR3 protein: CASSFVRGGGDTEAFF

D gene: -
J gene: TRBJ2-7
clone size: once
V gene: TRBV12-3/TRBV12-4
CDR3 DNA: TGTGCCAGCACCGAGGACATGAGGGGCGAGCAGTACTTC
CDR3 protein: CASTEDMRGEQYF

D gene: TRBD1
J gene: TRBJ1-1
clone size: -
V gene: TRBV7-9
CDR3 DNA: TGTGCCAGCAGCTACGACAGGGGCCCGCTGGGTGAAGCTTTCTTT
CDR3 protein: CASSYDRGPLGEAFF

D gene: TRBD1
J gene: TRBJ1-2
clone size: -
V gene: TRBV20-1
CDR3 DNA: TGCAGTGCGGACCGGACAGGGGGGTATGGCTACACCTTC
CDR3 protein: CSADRTGGYGYTF

D gene: -
J gene: TRBJ1-5
clone size: few
V gene: TRBV6-2/TRBV6-3
CDR3 DNA: TGTGCCAGCAGCCGTGGGCAGTACAATCAGCCCCAGCATTTT
CDR3 protein: CASSRGQYNQPQHF

D gene: -
J gene: TRBJ2-2
clone size: few
V gene: TRBV6-1
CDR3 DNA: TGTGCCAGCACGGAGGTGGGGAGCGGGGAGCTGTTTTTT
CDR3 protein: CASTEVGSGELFF

D gene: TRBD1
J gene: TRBJ2-7
clone size: -
V gene: TRBV20-1
CDR3 DNA: TGCAGTGCTCAGGGACAGGGGCGGTTCTACGAGCAGTACTTC
CDR3 protein: CSAQGQGRFYEQYF

D gene: TRBD1
J gene: TRBJ2-1
clone size: -
V gene: TRBV27
CDR3 DNA: TGTGCCAGCAGTGTCCTGTCGGGACAGGGTTCCAATGAGCAGTTCTTC
CDR3 protein: CASSVLSGQGSNEQFF

D gene: TRBD1
J gene: TRBJ1-4
clone size: few
V gene: TRBV7-9
CDR3 DNA: TGTGCCAGCAGCCCCCAGGGGGGGCGGGCAACTAATGAAAAACTGTTTTTT
CDR3 protein: CASSPQGGRATNEKLFF

D gene: -
J gene: TRBJ1-6
clone size: -
V gene: TRBV5-1
CDR3 DNA: TGCGCCAGCAGCTTGGCCCCGTCCCGAGGGGACTCACCCCTCCACTTT
CDR3 protein: CASSLAPSRGDSPLHF

D gene: -
J gene: TRBJ2-1
clone size: -
V gene: TRBV6-2/TRBV6-3
CDR3 DNA: TGTGCCAGCGCGCCCCCGGGGGCCCATGAGCAGTTCTTC
CDR3 protein: CASAPPGAHEQFF

D gene: -
J gene: TRBJ1-2
clone size: few
V gene: TRBV4-3
CDR3 DNA: TGCGCCAGCAGCCAACGTGGCAGTCTCGGTGGCTACACCTTC
CDR3 protein: CASSQRGSLGGYTF

D gene: TRBD2
J gene: TRBJ2-3
clone size: few
V gene: TRBV14
CDR3 DNA: TGTGCCAGCAGCCCCCCCCGGGCTAGCGGGAGATTCACAGATACGCAGTATTTT
CDR3 protein: CASSPPRASGRFTDTQYF

D gene: TRBD1
J gene: TRBJ2-7
clone size: few
V gene: TRBV10-2
CDR3 DNA: TGCGCCAGCAGTCAATGGACAGGGGCGGGCGAGCAGTACTTC
CDR3 protein: CASSQWTGAGEQYF

D gene: TRBD1
J gene: TRBJ2-1
clone size: -
V gene: TRBV11-2
CDR3 DNA: TGTGCCAGCAGCTTAGACTACAGGGGTGAGCAGTTCTTC
CDR3 protein: CASSLDYRGEQFF

D gene: -
J gene: TRBJ1-5
clone size: -
V gene: TRBV12-3/TRBV12-4
CDR3 DNA: TGTGCCAGCAGTTTAGGAGAAGGGCAGCCCCAGCATTTT
CDR3 protein: CASSLGEGQPQHF

D gene: -
J gene: TRBJ1-1
clone size: -
V gene: TRBV7-9
CDR3 DNA: TGTGCCAGCAGCTTAGCCCCTAAGGACCCTGAAGCTTTCTTT
CDR3 protein: CASSLAPKDPEAFF

D gene: -
J gene: TRBJ1-1
clone size: -
V gene: TRBV7-3
CDR3 DNA: TGTGCCAGCAGCTTAACTCCCGGGGCACTAGGTGAAGCTTTCTTT
CDR3 protein: CASSLTPGALGEAFF

D gene: TRBD1
J gene: TRBJ2-3
clone size: -
V gene: TRBV24-1
CDR3 DNA: TGTGCCACCAGTGATTCGACAGGGGACTCCCGAGATACGCAGTATTTT
CDR3 protein: CATSDSTGDSRDTQYF

D gene: -
J gene: TRBJ1-2
clone size: -
V gene: TRBV28
CDR3 DNA: TGTGCCAGCAGTTTGATGGGGGGCGCCGGCTATGGCTACACCTTC
CDR3 protein: CASSLMGGAGYGYTF

D gene: -
J gene: TRBJ2-3
clone size: -
V gene: TRBV20-1
CDR3 DNA: TGCAGTGCTAGGCGTGGCAACACAGATACGCAGTATTTT
CDR3 protein: CSARRGNTDTQYF

D gene: -
J gene: TRBJ1-1
clone size: -
V gene: TRBV6-2/TRBV6-3
CDR3 DNA: TGTGCCAGCAGTTACTCGAGGGGGGGTGAGGACACTGAAGCTTTCTTT
CDR3 protein: CASSYSRGGEDTEAFF

D gene: TRBD1
J gene: TRBJ1-5
clone size: -
V gene: TRBV20-1
CDR3 DNA: TGCAGTGCGGGGACAGGGACCCAGTATAGCAATCAGCCCCAGCATTTT
CDR3 protein: CSAGTGTQYSNQPQHF

D gene: -
J gene: TRBJ2-7
clone size: -
V gene: TRBV5-8
CDR3 DNA: TGTGCCAGCAGCCCCCTTCGGCAGGGGATATCCTACGAGCAGTACTTC
CDR3 protein: CASSPLRQGISYEQYF